What follows describes a single T cell receptor beta chain. The antigen is undetermined. These data belong to a study of T cell responses to AZD1222 COVID-19 vaccine. This table comes from immunoSEQ multiplex PCR, and its TCRdb copy is limited to in-frame clones, with some not included. Of 15,000 or so clones listed, about four fifths were seen once; the top ten hold about 40%. Study outcomes and limitations: Among vaccine-associated CD4 TCRs, coverage spanned spike, with dominance at 160-218 and 743-854.

CDR3 length: 13 residues. Germline loops: CDR1 SNHLY, CDR2 FYNNEI. The V end lost 11 bases, the J end lost 6 bases, and 19 bases lay between the germline ends. This chain links TRBV2 with TRBJ1-1, with D maybe TRBD1 (5 bases). This sample comprised peripheral blood, obtained 28 days after the second AZD1222 dose. This clonotype originated in an adult who received the AZD1222 COVID-19 vaccine. DNA of the CDR3: TGTGCCGAAGGGGCAGCGGTTGGGGCTGAAGCTTTCTTT. Encoded protein: CAEGAAVGAEAFF.